Following are 20 T cell receptor beta chains from one sample sequenced in a study of T cell responses to AZD1222 COVID-19 vaccine. The table came from immunoSEQ multiplex PCR; TCRdb's copy has only in-frame clones and leaves some out. The sample has approximately 200,000 clones; about 93% are singletons. Sequencing was performed on peripheral blood, taken 28 days after the second AZD1222 dose. Every receptor here comes from an adult who received the AZD1222 COVID-19 vaccine.

The J gene is TRBJ2-2, the V gene TRBV11-2; the D gene could be TRBD1 or TRBD2 (5 bases each). This CDR3 spans 16 amino acids. The V and J ends lost 5 bases and 6 bases respectively, with 19 bases between them. Germline V gene data show CDR1 as SGHAT and CDR2 as FQNNGV. This CDR3 is CASSPSPPSGPGELFF. The CDR3 bases are TGTGCCAGCAGCCCCTCCCCCCCCTCGGGGCCCGGGGAGCTGTTTTTT.

The chain links TRBV5-1 to TRBJ2-7; possible D gene TRBD1, 5 bases. CDR3 length: 13 residues. Trimming pared 2 bases from V and 3 bases from J, leaving 9 bases between. From germline, CDR1 is SGHRS and CDR2 YFSETQ. The DNA of the CDR3 is TGCGCCAGCAGCTTCGACAGAGACTACGAGCAGTACTTC. Its protein is CASSFDRDYEQYF.

The J gene is TRBJ1-2, the V gene TRBV5-1; D perhaps matches TRBD1 (6 bases). Trimming cost V 0 bases and J 2 bases, with 14 bases left between them. The CDR3 loop spans 16 amino acids. CDR1 and CDR2 from the germline V gene are SGHRS and YFSETQ. In DNA form, the CDR3 reads TGCGCCAGCAGCTTGGCCGCAACAGGGCTCAACTATGGCTACACCTTC. Residues: CASSLAATGLNYGYTF.

The chain links TRBV11-2 to TRBJ2-7; weak D call: TRBD2 (5 bases). Deletions cut 2 bases from V and 1 base from J, with 9 bases between. This CDR3 has 14 amino acids. Germline V lookup: CDR1 SGHAT, CDR2 FQNNGV. Here the CDR3 reads CASSLRLQSYEQYF. The DNA of the CDR3 is TGTGCCAGCAGCTTACGACTACAATCCTACGAGCAGTACTTC. The complete variable domain, with remaining parts taken from reference TRBV11-2 and TRBJ2-7, reads EAGVAQSPRYKIIEKRQSVAFWCNPISGHATLYWYQQILGQGPKLLIQFQNNGVVDDSQLPKDRFSAERLKGVDSTLKIQPAKLEDSAVYLCASSLRLQSYEQYFGPGTRLTVT.

The chain couples TRBV19 to TRBJ1-5, with D uncertain. CDR1 and CDR2 from the germline V gene are LNHDA and SQIVND (reference sequence). Trimming pared 3 bases from V and 3 bases from J, leaving 6 bases between. This CDR3 spans 13 amino acids. This CDR3 reads CASSIWNNQPQHF. CDR3 nucleotide sequence: TGTGCCAGTAGTATCTGGAACAATCAGCCCCAGCATTTT. Together with reference TRBV19 and TRBJ1-5, the CDR3 gives the full variable domain: DGGITQSPKYLFRKEGQNVTLSCEQNLNHDAMYWYRQDPGQGLRLIYYSQIVNDFQKGDIAEGYSVSREKKESFPLTVTSAQKNPTAFYLCASSIWNNQPQHFGDGTRLSIL.

This sequence joins TRBV19 and TRBJ1-6; D gene unclear. Germline assignment: CDR1 LNHDA and CDR2 SQIVND (reference sequence). This CDR3 has 17 residues. V was trimmed by 5 bases and J by 9 bases, leaving 23 bases between them. The CDR3 loop reads CASSALNGEGSGSPLHF. The CDR3 region has the DNA TGTGCCAGTAGTGCACTCAATGGCGAGGGCTCGGGTTCACCCCTCCACTTT.

The V gene is TRBV3-1 (or the pseudogene TRBV3-2), the J gene TRBJ2-7, with TRBD2 matching over 8 bases. After removal of 2 bases from V and 2 bases from J, the junction contained 14 bases not matched to a gene. Per the germline V gene, CDR1 is LGHDT and CDR2 is YNNKEL (reference sequence). This CDR3 spans 18 amino acids. The CDR3 loop reads CASSQYRASRGATYEQYF. In nucleotides, the CDR3 is TGTGCCAGCAGCCAATATAGGGCTTCGCGGGGGGCCACCTACGAGCAGTACTTC.

This rearrangement joins TRBV5-8 to TRBJ2-3; 7 bases fit TRBD2. The CDR3 runs to 15 residues. Germline V CDR1 and CDR2: SGHTS, YDEGEE. V shed 4 bases, J shed 0 bases, and the junction held 5 bases outside the gene matches. The CDR3 DNA reads TGTGCCAGCAGCCTAGCGGATACTAGCACAGATACGCAGTATTTT. It codes for CASSLADTSTDTQYF. Together with reference TRBV5-8 and TRBJ2-3, the CDR3 gives the full variable domain: EAGVTQSPTHLIKTRGQQATLRCSPISGHTSVYWYQQALGLGLQFLLWYDEGEERNRGNFPPRFSGRQFPNYSSELNVNALELEDSALYLCASSLADTSTDTQYFGPGTRLTVL.

This chain links TRBV9 with TRBJ1-5; 10 bases match TRBD1. The CDR3 consists of 15 residues. J was trimmed by 5 bases and V by 0 bases; bases with no gene match: 2. The germline gives CDR1 SGDLS, CDR2 YYNGEE. The CDR3, as DNA: TGTGCCAGCAGCGTAGGGGACAGGGGTGATCAGCCCCAGCATTTT. Protein product: CASSVGDRGDQPQHF.

The chain has TRBV7-6 and TRBJ2-1; possible D gene TRBD1, 6 bases. The ends were cut back, 0 bases at V and 9 bases at J, with 15 bases in the middle. The CDR3 is 15 residues long. CDR1 is SGHVS and CDR2 is FNYEAQ in the germline V gene. In nucleotides, the CDR3 is TGTGCCAGCAGCTTAGCTTCAGGGGCCGGCGGTGAGCAGTTCTTC. This codes for CASSLASGAGGEQFF.

This clone was counted only a few times. The V and J genes are TRBV3-1 (or the pseudogene TRBV3-2) and TRBJ2-5; 9 bases agree with TRBD1. Germline V CDR1 and CDR2: LGHDT, YNNKEL (reference sequence). The CDR3 runs to 16 residues. With V trimmed by 1 base and J by 5 bases, 8 bases remained unmatched. The DNA of the CDR3 is TGTGCCAGCAGCCAAGTTTCGGGACAGGGTGGCGAGACCCAGTACTTC. It yields the protein CASSQVSGQGGETQYF.

J is TRBJ2-5 and V is TRBV7-7, with 15 bases aligning to TRBD2. Losses at the gene ends were 5 bases for V and 4 bases for J; bases not matched to a gene: 20. The germline V gene has CDR1 SSHAT and CDR2 FNYEAQ (reference sequence). This CDR3 is 21 amino acids long. The CDR3 is CASSQRRTSGGALSTAETQYF. The CDR3 nucleotides are TGTGCCAGCAGCCAACGCCGGACTAGCGGGGGGGCCCTTAGTACAGCAGAGACCCAGTACTTC.

V gene TRBV3-1 (or the pseudogene TRBV3-2) combines with J gene TRBJ1-4; 8 nucleotides align to TRBD1. With V trimmed by 3 bases and J by 10 bases, 10 bases remained unmatched. CDR3 size: 15 residues. Germline V gene lookup returns CDR1 LGHDT and CDR2 YNNKEL (reference sequence). CDR3 sequence reads: CASSQRTGLRVKLFF. The DNA for the CDR3 is TGTGCCAGCAGCCAGCGGACAGGGTTGCGGGTAAAACTGTTTTTT.

The genes are TRBV24-1 and TRBJ2-1; no definite D call. In germline, CDR1 is KGHDR, CDR2 SFDVKD. Trimming stripped 4 bases from V and 9 bases from J, with 9 bases between. The CDR3 sequence is 12 residues long. The CDR3 region is CATSDEWGEQFF. The CDR3 DNA follows: TGTGCCACCAGTGACGAGTGGGGTGAGCAGTTCTTC.

The DNA for the CDR3 is TGTGCCAGCAGCACCCGCCTGGGACTAGCGGATTACAATGAGCAGTTCTTC. This codes for CASSTRLGLADYNEQFF. The rearrangement uses TRBV9 and TRBJ2-1, with TRBD2 matching 11 bases. The CDR3 length is 17 residues. J gave up 4 bases and V 4 bases, and 10 bases lay outside the gene matches. Germline values: CDR1 SGDLS, CDR2 YYNGEE.

The chain couples TRBV3-1 (or the pseudogene TRBV3-2) to TRBJ2-3, with 10 bases that match TRBD2. CDR1 LGHDT and CDR2 YNNKEL come from the germline V gene (reference sequence). The CDR3 length is 18 residues. V dropped 1 base and J dropped 4; count of bases not matched to a gene: 11. The chain's CDR3 is CASSQGSGGADVADTQYF. The CDR3 DNA follows: TGTGCCAGCAGCCAAGGGAGCGGGGGGGCCGATGTAGCAGATACGCAGTATTTT.

The chain combines TRBV2 with TRBJ1-2; weak D call: TRBD1 (5 bases). The germline V gene encodes CDR1 SNHLY and CDR2 FYNNEI. Trimming cost V 3 bases and J 1 base, with 15 bases left between them. The CDR3 sequence is 16 residues long. The CDR3 sequence is CASSEAGKMGNYGYTF. As DNA, the CDR3 is TGTGCCAGCAGTGAGGCAGGGAAGATGGGTAACTATGGCTACACCTTC.

V and J are TRBV19 and TRBJ1-1; 10 bases line up with TRBD1. Per the germline V gene, CDR1 is LNHDA and CDR2 is SQIVND (reference sequence). CDR3 size: 17 residues. Losses at the gene ends were 4 bases for V and 3 bases for J; bases not matched to a gene: 11. CDR3: CASSTAPRDRGYTEAFF. The CDR3 bases are TGTGCCAGTAGTACGGCGCCCCGGGACAGGGGCTACACTGAAGCTTTCTTT.

This chain connects TRBV29-1 to TRBJ2-1; D ambiguous. This CDR3 is built from 10 residues. Germline V lookup: CDR1 SQVTM, CDR2 ANQGSEA. Trimming pared 6 bases from V and 7 bases from J, leaving 7 bases between. This chain's CDR3 is CSVWINEQFF. CDR3 coding DNA: TGCAGCGTGTGGATTAATGAGCAGTTCTTC.

This rearrangement joins TRBV6-5 to TRBJ1-4; a weak D match, TRBD1 (5 bases). V lost 8 bases, J lost 3 bases, and 7 bases lay in between. Germline assignment: CDR1 MNHEY and CDR2 SVGAGI. The CDR3 contains 12 residues. In nucleotides, the CDR3 is TGTGCCAGCGGACATGCTAATGAAAAACTGTTTTTT. It specifies CASGHANEKLFF.